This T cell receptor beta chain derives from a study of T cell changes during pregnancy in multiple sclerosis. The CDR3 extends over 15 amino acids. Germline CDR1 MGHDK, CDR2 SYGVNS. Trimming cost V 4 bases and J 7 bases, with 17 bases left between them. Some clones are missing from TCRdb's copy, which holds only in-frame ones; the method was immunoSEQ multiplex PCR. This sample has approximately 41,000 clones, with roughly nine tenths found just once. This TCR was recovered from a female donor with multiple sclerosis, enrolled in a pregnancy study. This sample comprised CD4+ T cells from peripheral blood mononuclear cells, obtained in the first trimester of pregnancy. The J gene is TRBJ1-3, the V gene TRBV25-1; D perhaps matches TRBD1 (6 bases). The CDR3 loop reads CASSGEGDMSNTIYF. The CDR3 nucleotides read TGTGCCAGCAGTGGTGAGGGGGACATGAGTAACACCATATATTTT.